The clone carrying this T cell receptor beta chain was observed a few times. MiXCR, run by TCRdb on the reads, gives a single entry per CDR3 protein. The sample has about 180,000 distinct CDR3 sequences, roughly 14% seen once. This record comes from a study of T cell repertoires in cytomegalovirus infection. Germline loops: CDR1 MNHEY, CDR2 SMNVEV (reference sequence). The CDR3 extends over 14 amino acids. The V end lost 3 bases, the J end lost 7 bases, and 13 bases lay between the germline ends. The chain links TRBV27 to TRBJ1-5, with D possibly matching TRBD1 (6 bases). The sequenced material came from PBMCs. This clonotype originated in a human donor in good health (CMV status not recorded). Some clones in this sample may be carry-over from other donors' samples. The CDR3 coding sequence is TGTGCCAGCAGTTTGAACAGGGATGGACAGCCCCAGCATTTT. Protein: CASSLNRDGQPQHF.